One sample yielded the 5 T cell receptor beta chains listed below, sequenced in a study of Tregs in tolerant kidney transplant recipients. Generated by immunoSEQ multiplex PCR, the TCRdb table keeps only in-frame clones and is missing some. The sample lists some 250,000 clones; approximately 83% were seen once. Sequencing was carried out using CD4+ T cells from blood. Receptors were obtained from a human donor in good health.

The chain combines TRBV19 with TRBJ2-1, with TRBD2 matching over 10 bases. The J segment lost 4 bases and the V segment lost 6 bases, leaving 3 bases of the junction unmatched. Germline-derived CDR1 and CDR2 are LNHDA and SQIVND (reference sequence). There are 14 residues in the CDR3. This CDR3 reads CASRAGGSYNEQFF. The CDR3 DNA reads as TGTGCCAGTAGAGCGGGGGGGAGTTACAATGAGCAGTTCTTC.

The genes are TRBV5-1 and TRBJ2-2; D gene unclear. Germline V lookup: CDR1 SGHRS, CDR2 YFSETQ. CDR3 size: 16 residues. V dropped 6 bases and J dropped 2 bases, with 17 bases sitting between them. The CDR3 sequence is CASTRSAPQNTGELFF. The CDR3 DNA reads as TGCGCCAGCACTAGGTCAGCACCTCAAAACACCGGGGAGCTGTTTTTT.

This chain links TRBV18 with TRBJ2-7; 8 positions agree with TRBD2. The CDR3 has 14 amino acids. Unmatched junction bases numbered 12, after V lost 8 bases and J lost 6 bases. The V gene's germline CDR1 is KGHSH and CDR2 LQKENI. The CDR3 DNA reads as TGTGCCAGCACCCCGGGACTAGAGGGCCGCGAGCAGTACTTC. Its translation is CASTPGLEGREQYF.

The rearrangement links TRBV9 to TRBJ1-1, with 7 bases that match TRBD1. The CDR3 runs to 14 residues. After removal of 4 bases from V and 10 bases from J, the junction contained 13 bases not matched to a gene. CDR1 is SGDLS, CDR2 YYNGEE, per germline. Here the CDR3 reads CASSSRQGGEVAFF. The CDR3 DNA follows: TGTGCCAGCAGCTCGCGACAGGGTGGGGAGGTAGCTTTCTTT.

The CDR3 bases are TGTGCCAGCAGTTATACGGGAACCGGTAGAGATACGCAGTATTTT. Residues: CASSYTGTGRDTQYF. The V gene is TRBV6-5, the J gene TRBJ2-3, with D perhaps TRBD2 (5 bases). CDR1 is MNHEY and CDR2 is SVGAGI in the germline V gene. CDR3 length: 15 residues. Trimming removed 3 bases at V and 5 bases at J, with 15 bases between.